This is a list of T cell receptor beta chains from one sample in a study of cytomegalovirus exposure and HLA in healthy donors. Assay: immunoSEQ multiplex PCR; the TCRdb copy retains only in-frame clones and omits some. Of roughly 98,000 clones listed, about 74% are singletons. Source material: PBMCs. The origin of the receptors is a female donor in good health and CMV-seronegative. The conserved cysteine and the conserved F or W are not part of the CDR3 here.

v_call: TRBV5-1
j_call: TRBJ2-1
cdr3_aa: ASSGSSNEQF

v_call: TRBV13
j_call: TRBJ2-1
cdr3_aa: ASSLDLSYNEQF

v_call: TRBV7-8
j_call: TRBJ1-1
cdr3_aa: ASSPLWGSKAEAF

v_call: TRBV5-8
j_call: TRBJ1-1
cdr3_aa: ASSLLGQGNTEAF

v_call: TRBV9
j_call: TRBJ2-5
cdr3_aa: ASSPRAGQGQETQY

v_call: TRBV7-2
j_call: TRBJ2-1
cdr3_aa: ASSPSIWFTDMSYNEQF

v_call: TRBV11-2
j_call: TRBJ1-6
cdr3_aa: ASSLDRQGSNSPLH

v_call: TRBV6-5
j_call: TRBJ1-6
cdr3_aa: ASSYQAGVQSPLH

v_call: TRBV5-6
j_call: TRBJ2-7
cdr3_aa: ASSLRGRRGPLWYEQY

v_call: TRBV5-4
j_call: TRBJ1-6
cdr3_aa: ASSFPGEGLNSPLH

v_call: TRBV5-4
j_call: TRBJ2-1
cdr3_aa: ASSGGQGARSYNEQF

v_call: TRBV19
j_call: TRBJ2-3
cdr3_aa: ATHSPRGLTDTQY

v_call: TRBV5-1
j_call: TRBJ2-4
cdr3_aa: ASSLGQSSAKNIQY

v_call: TRBV28
j_call: TRBJ2-3
cdr3_aa: ASSFEVTSGRWTDTQY

v_call: TRBV30
j_call: TRBJ2-5
cdr3_aa: AWSPQETQY

v_call: TRBV6-6
j_call: TRBJ1-5
cdr3_aa: ASSYLGQALNQPQH

v_call: TRBV7-3
j_call: TRBJ2-7
cdr3_aa: ASSPSPDRDPYEQY

v_call: TRBV11-2
j_call: TRBJ2-3
cdr3_aa: ASSFRRADTQY

v_call: TRBV28
j_call: TRBJ2-4
cdr3_aa: ASSLTSGKNIQY

v_call: TRBV2
j_call: TRBJ1-4
cdr3_aa: ASRKYGTENEKLF

v_call: TRBV7-7
j_call: TRBJ2-5
cdr3_aa: ASSPGQPLQETQY

v_call: TRBV7-6
j_call: TRBJ1-3
cdr3_aa: ASSYLTGGTGNTIY

v_call: TRBV11-3
j_call: TRBJ2-7
cdr3_aa: ASSQGLAGVHHEQY